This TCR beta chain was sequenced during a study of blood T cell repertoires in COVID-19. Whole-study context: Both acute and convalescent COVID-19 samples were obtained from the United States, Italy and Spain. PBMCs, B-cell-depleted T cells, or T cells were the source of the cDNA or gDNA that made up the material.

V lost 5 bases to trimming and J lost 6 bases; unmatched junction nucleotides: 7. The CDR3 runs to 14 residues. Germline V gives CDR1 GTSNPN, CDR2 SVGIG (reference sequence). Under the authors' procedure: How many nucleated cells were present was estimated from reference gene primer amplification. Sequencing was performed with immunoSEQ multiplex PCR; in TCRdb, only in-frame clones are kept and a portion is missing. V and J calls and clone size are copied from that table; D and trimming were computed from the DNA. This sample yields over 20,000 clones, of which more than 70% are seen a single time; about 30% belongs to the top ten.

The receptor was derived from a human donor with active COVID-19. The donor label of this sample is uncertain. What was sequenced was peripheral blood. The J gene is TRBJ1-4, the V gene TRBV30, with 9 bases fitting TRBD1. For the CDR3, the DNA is TGTGCCTGGGCATCCGGGACAGGGTATGAAAAACTGTTTTTT. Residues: CAWASGTGYEKLFF.